This TCR beta chain was sequenced in a study of T cells in Graves' hyperthyroidism and ophthalmopathy. General study findings and limits: Before onset, ophthalmopathy was predicted by the model a median around 6 months earlier.

In this sample, this clonotype turned up once. Its antigen is unidentified. The trim removed 0 bases at V and 4 bases at J, leaving 6 bases unmatched. The CDR3 runs 15 residues. The germline gives CDR1 SGDLS, CDR2 YYNGEE. Amplification of TCR beta CDR3 regions was performed using RNA transcripts as template. First-round RT-PCR targeting the TCR CDR3 was performed with the HTBI primer set. MiXCR was run by TCRdb on the multiplex PCR reads, yielding one entry per CDR3 protein. The data hold fewer than 650,000 distinct CDR3 sequences, with over 35% observed a single time. The V and J genes are TRBV9 and TRBJ2-5; 7 bases line up with TRBD1. This sequence originates from an adult woman with Graves' disease, either hyperthyroidism or ophthalmopathy (not recorded which). Sample: peripheral blood or thyroid tissue (not recorded which). The CDR3 protein is CASSVDRGFGETQYF. The CDR3 nucleotides read TGTGCCAGCAGCGTAGACAGGGGCTTTGGAGAGACCCAGTACTTC.